A single TCR beta chain is shown here with its context. The specificity of this receptor is unknown. No base qualities exist here, and no much larger clone lies one base off it. For sequencing of the TCRbeta CDR3 region, genomic DNA was extracted from the sorted cells. The immunoSEQ Assay was used for sequencing of TCRbeta CDR3 regions. The table comes from immuneACCESS by way of TCRdb, which keeps in-frame sequences with V and J called. Part of the clones is missing from these tables; in studies checked, under half for an unresolved V gene and the rest for unknown reasons. This sample lists about 51,000 clones; about 88% were detected once. About 3.7% of the sample comes from the top ten. The CDR3 runs 14 amino acids, cysteine and phenylalanine included. Only the CDR3 part of the read is kept: 42 bases, read in frame from the first base. Unmatched junction bases come to 2, with V trimmed by 3 bases and J by 2 bases. CDR1 and CDR2, per the germline V gene, are SGHNT and YENEEA.

The sample belongs to a study of OX40 agonist ivuxolimab in advanced cancers. Regarding the complete study: Ivuxolimab was a fully human IgG2 agonistic monoclonal antibody targeting the costimulatory receptor OX40 (CD134). Intravenous ivuxolimab was administered to patients every 2 weeks at six dose levels: 0.01, 0.1, 0.3, 1.5, 3 and 10 mg/kg. Of the roughly 52 dose-escalation patients, hepatocellular carcinoma was present in around 20, melanoma in approximately 15, renal cell carcinoma in 9 and head and neck cancer in 9. The dose-escalation cohort was over 70% male with a mean age of approximately 60 years, ranging from about 23 to 85. Patients were allowed to have had prior anti-PD-1, anti-PD-L1 or anti-CTLA-4 therapy, and approximately 37% of the dose-escalation patients had been treated with checkpoint inhibitors. Partial responses occurred in three dose-escalation patients: two with cutaneous melanoma and one with hepatocellular carcinoma. Peripheral TCRbeta sequencing was intended to test whether TCR sequence diversity was altered and clonal T-cell expansion was caused by ivuxolimab. The paper reports the monotherapy dose-escalation portion (N of about 50 patients) of the phase I ivuxolimab trial. The full study reports these points: Low levels of normalized T-cell clonal expansion were also seen in some patients who did not respond. At doses from 0.1 to 3.0 mg/kg, clonal expansion was seen in both CD4+ and CD8+ blood T cells between baseline and week 6. The antigen specificity of the clonally expanded peripheral T cells was not determined. After ivuxolimab, more expanded clones were found on average in CD8+ T cells than in CD4+ T cells. In partial responders in the 0.1-3.0 mg/kg groups, normalized peripheral clonal expansion was found to be among the lowest, especially among CD8+ T cells.

The trial excluded patients who had a history of autoimmune disease or were on systemic immunosuppression. Peripheral blood for TCR sequencing was drawn from every dose cohort at baseline, at cycle 4 day 1 and at cycle 7 day 1. Samples were obtained from an open-label, multicenter, first-in-human phase I dose-escalation trial of ivuxolimab. Adults with locally advanced or metastatic melanoma, renal cell carcinoma, hepatocellular carcinoma or head and neck squamous cell carcinoma were enrolled in the trial. Before TCR sequencing, CD4+ and CD8+ T cells were separately sorted from peripheral blood. This TCR was sampled from an adult with an advanced solid tumor such as melanoma, head and neck, liver or kidney cancer. The material sequenced was CD4+ or CD8+ T cells sorted from blood, taken in a trial of the OX40 agonist ivuxolimab. Recombination linked TRBV11-3 to TRBJ2-7, and 9 bases in between align with TRBD1. The bases read TGTGCCAGCAGCTTGGGACAGGGAGCCTACGAGCAGTACTTC. This yields the protein CASSLGQGAYEQYF.